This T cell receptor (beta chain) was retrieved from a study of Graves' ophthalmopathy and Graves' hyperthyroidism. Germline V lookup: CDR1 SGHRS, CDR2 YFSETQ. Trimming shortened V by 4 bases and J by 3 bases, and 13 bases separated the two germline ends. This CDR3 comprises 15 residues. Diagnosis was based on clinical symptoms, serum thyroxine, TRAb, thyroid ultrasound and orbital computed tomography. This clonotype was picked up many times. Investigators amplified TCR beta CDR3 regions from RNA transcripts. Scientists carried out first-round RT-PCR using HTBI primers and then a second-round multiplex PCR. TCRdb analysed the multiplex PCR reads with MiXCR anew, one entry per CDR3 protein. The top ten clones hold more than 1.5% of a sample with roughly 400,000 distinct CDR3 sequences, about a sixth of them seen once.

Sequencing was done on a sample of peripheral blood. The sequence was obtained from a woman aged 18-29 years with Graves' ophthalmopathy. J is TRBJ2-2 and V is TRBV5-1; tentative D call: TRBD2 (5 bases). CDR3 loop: CASSPPGKDTGELFF. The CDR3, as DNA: TGCGCCAGCAGCCCCCCGGGGAAAGACACCGGGGAGCTGTTTTTT.